This T cell receptor (beta chain) was captured by sequencing in a study of shared clonotypes between healthy human individuals. Donors, healthy HIV-negative adults, lacked recent acute infections or vaccinations. The assay was immunoSEQ multiplex PCR, and TCRdb's table has in-frame clones only and misses some. The sample holds 950,000 to 1,100,000 clones, around 78% seen once. The CDR3 length is 18 residues. The V gene end was trimmed by 0 bases and the J gene end by 2 bases; junction bases not matched to a gene: 12. Looked up from germline, CDR1 is MGHRA and CDR2 is YSYEKL. The sequenced material came from memory CD4+ T cells from PBMCs. Subset in this sample: CD45RA-negative fraction. The clonotype originates from a man aged 18-30 years in good health. Some clones in this sample may be carry-over from other donors' samples. This sequence joins TRBV4-1 and TRBJ2-7; 8 nucleotides line up with TRBD2. Written as DNA, the CDR3 is TGCGCCAGCAGCCAAGATATGCCTAGCGGGCCCTATGCCTACGAGCAGTACTTC. This translates into CASSQDMPSGPYAYEQYF.